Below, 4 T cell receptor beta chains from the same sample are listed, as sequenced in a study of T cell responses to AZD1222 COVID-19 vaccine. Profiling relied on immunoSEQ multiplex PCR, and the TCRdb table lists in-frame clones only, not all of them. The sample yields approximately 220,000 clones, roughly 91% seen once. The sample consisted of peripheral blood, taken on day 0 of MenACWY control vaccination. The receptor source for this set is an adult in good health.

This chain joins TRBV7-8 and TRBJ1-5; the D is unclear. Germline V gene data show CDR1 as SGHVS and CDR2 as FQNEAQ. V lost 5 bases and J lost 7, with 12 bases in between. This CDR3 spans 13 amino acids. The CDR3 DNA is TGTGCCAGCAGCACCTACAGAGACCAGCCCCAGCATTTT. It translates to CASSTYRDQPQHF.

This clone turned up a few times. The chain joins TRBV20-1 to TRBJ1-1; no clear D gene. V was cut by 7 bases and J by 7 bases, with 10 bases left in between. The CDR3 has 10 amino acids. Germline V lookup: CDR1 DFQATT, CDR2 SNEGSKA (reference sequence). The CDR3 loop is CSVSQFEAFF. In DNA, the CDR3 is TGCAGTGTATCGCAGTTTGAAGCTTTCTTT.

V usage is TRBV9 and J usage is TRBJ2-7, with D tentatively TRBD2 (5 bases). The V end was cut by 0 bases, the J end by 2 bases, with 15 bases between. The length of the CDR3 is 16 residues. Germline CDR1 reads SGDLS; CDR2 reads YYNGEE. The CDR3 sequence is CASSVEGNGVPYEQYF. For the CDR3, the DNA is TGTGCCAGCAGCGTAGAAGGGAACGGGGTCCCCTACGAGCAGTACTTC.

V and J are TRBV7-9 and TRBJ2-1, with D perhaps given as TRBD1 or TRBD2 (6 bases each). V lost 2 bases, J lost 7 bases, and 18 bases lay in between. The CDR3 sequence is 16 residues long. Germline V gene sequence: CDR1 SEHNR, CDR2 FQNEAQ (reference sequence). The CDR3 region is CASSLMGGPGGNEQFF. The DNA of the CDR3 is TGTGCCAGCAGCTTAATGGGGGGCCCCGGGGGTAATGAGCAGTTCTTC.